This T cell receptor beta chain was obtained from a study of T cells after yellow fever vaccination (dated by TCRdb to the late 2010s). In the study overall: The SMART-Seq v4 Ultra Low Input RNA kit was used to prepare libraries from fractions with low cell numbers. The cohort comprised two healthy male donors, one aged 18 to 30 and one aged 30 to 39 years. Blood was drawn at multiple timepoints before and after primary and secondary immunization, with bulk PBMC replicates and cell subsets isolated. To track T-cell clones before and after primary and booster YFV17D yellow fever vaccination, bulk TCR alpha and beta repertoires were sequenced longitudinally. Broad study findings and their caveats: Most clones expanded after primary vaccination (almost 98% of CD4 and approximately 86% of CD8) were re-detected after the booster, suggesting that broad memory maintenance occurred. The study included only two donors, which limits how far the findings can be generalized. Compared with the primary T-cell response, the secondary T-cell response was weaker but faster, peaking on day 5 rather than day 15. Computational filtering was required because FACS-sorted repertoires could contain abundant contaminating clonotypes from the bulk population. A small share of clonotypes was detected in both CD4 and CD8 compartments, with the overlap likely arising from convergent recombination.

Inclusive of the bounding cysteine and phenylalanine, the CDR3 is 15 residues long. Only the CDR3 DNA stays, 45 bases, in frame from base 1. Ends trimmed: V by 0 bases, J by 4 bases; bases unmatched to a gene: 3. Looking up the germline V gene yields CDR1 SGHRS and CDR2 YFSETQ. The sample's treatment or condition label, in plain terms: live attenuated yellow fever vaccine strain. A standard Ficoll-Paque protocol was used to isolate PBMCs from peripheral blood. Epitope-specific CD8 T cells were sorted using a dextramer loaded with the yellow fever NS4B epitope peptide, with anti-CD3 and anti-CD8 staining. TriZol was used to extract RNA from bulk PBMCs, from CD4 and CD8 fractions, and from dextramer-positive and dextramer-negative fractions. Synthesis of TCR cDNA relied on 5'RACE template switching, a step that introduced a universal primer site along with unique molecular identifiers. Priming of cDNA synthesis was performed from both the TCR alpha and TCR beta constant segments. Libraries were amplified in two PCR steps, with sample barcodes and sequencing adapters added in the second step. Libraries were sequenced on Illumina HiSeq 2500 (2x100 bp) or NovaSeq (2x150 bp). In the paper's pipeline: Reads were demultiplexed and collapsed into UMI consensus sequences with MIGEC, and V(D)J alignment was performed with MiXCR. Vaccine-responding clonotypes were identified with edgeR using replicate PBMC samples, with FDR below 0.01 and a log2 fold change above 5 up to day 15 being required. CD4 or CD8 identity was assigned to each bulk clonotype according to whether the clonotype was present at higher abundance in the sequenced CD4 repertoire or the sequenced CD8 repertoire. Clonotypes enriched at least 10-fold in dextramer-positive over dextramer-negative fractions were defined as NS4B-specific, and CD4-biased clonotypes were excluded. TCRdb trimmed the raw reads at Q25, called clones with MiXCR and kept productive beta chains. Every CDR3 protein is listed once, alongside the most common genes and DNA of its rows. The V and J calls here are based on TCRdb, not the publication. This sample holds over 85,000 distinct CDR3 sequences; roughly 9% were observed only once. The ten biggest clones cover roughly 15% of the sample.

Note on this clonotype: No much larger clonotype is one base removed from it; base qualities were not supplied.

This TCR came from a man between 18 and 35 years old who received the YFV17D yellow fever vaccine. Material: CD8+ T cells not binding an NS4B(214-222) dextramer, sorted from PBMCs, obtained more than 13 days after the first yellow fever vaccination. In light of the paper, this sample's cell subset or site label describes: NS4B epitope dextramer-negative CD8 T cells. The V and J segments used are TRBV5-1 and TRBJ2-3, with 9 central nucleotides matching TRBD1. The CDR3 protein is CASSLADRGPDTQYF. At the DNA level, the sequence is TGCGCCAGCAGCTTGGCGGACAGGGGACCAGATACGCAGTATTTT.